This record concerns one T cell receptor (beta chain) sequence. The data were taken from a study of graft-versus-host responses after intestinal transplantation. As for the study in general: Recipients got multivisceral, liver-intestinal, or isolated intestinal transplants. The whole recipient group had anti-thymocyte globulin induction followed by tacrolimus and steroids for around three years.

Per germline, CDR1 SGHTA and CDR2 FQGTGA. Trimming pared 1 base from V and 6 bases from J, leaving 8 bases between. CDR3 length: 13 residues. Assay: immunoSEQ multiplex PCR; the TCRdb copy retains only in-frame clones and omits some. Of about 9,600 clones listed, around four fifths are singletons. Intraepithelial plus lamina propria lymphocytes were released by processing graft tissue. This chain uses TRBV7-3 with TRBJ2-3; unclear D gene. The source material was ileum tissue, sampled about 470 days after intestinal transplantation. This TCR was recovered from a human patient who received an intestinal transplant, so some T cells may come from the graft donor. The CDR3 nucleotides read TGTGCCAGCAGCTTAAAAGGCCCGGATACGCAGTATTTT. Translation gives CASSLKGPDTQYF.